The clone carrying this T cell receptor (beta chain) was detected many times. Its specificity is unknown. Trimming took off 6 bases at V and 0 bases at J, with 14 bases between the two ends. Germline lookup yields CDR1 MDHEN and CDR2 SYDVKM. The CDR3 is 15 amino acids. MiXCR, run by TCRdb on the reads, gives a single entry per CDR3 protein. In the table there are some 71,000 distinct CDR3 sequences, 25% to 30% of which are singletons. The sample belongs to a study of T cell repertoires in cytomegalovirus infection. Study information: The study used recently identified HLA-C-restricted and well-studied HLA-B-restricted CMV epitopes. Study-level findings and limits: Pooled public TCR beta family frequency picked out CMV carriers with the relevant HLA. CMV-specific TCR beta clonotypes restricted by HLA-C dominated the ex vivo response.

The sequencing here drew on CD8+ T cells from cultured PBMCs, taken from culture after CMV antigen stimulation. The chain employs TRBV28 and TRBJ1-2; a possible D gene is TRBD1 (5 bases). The source is a human donor in good health (CMV status not recorded). Some clones in this sample may be carry-over from other donors' samples. CDR3 protein: CASSQSGYPNYGYTF. The CDR3 DNA is TGTGCCAGCAGCCAATCAGGGTATCCTAACTATGGCTACACCTTC.